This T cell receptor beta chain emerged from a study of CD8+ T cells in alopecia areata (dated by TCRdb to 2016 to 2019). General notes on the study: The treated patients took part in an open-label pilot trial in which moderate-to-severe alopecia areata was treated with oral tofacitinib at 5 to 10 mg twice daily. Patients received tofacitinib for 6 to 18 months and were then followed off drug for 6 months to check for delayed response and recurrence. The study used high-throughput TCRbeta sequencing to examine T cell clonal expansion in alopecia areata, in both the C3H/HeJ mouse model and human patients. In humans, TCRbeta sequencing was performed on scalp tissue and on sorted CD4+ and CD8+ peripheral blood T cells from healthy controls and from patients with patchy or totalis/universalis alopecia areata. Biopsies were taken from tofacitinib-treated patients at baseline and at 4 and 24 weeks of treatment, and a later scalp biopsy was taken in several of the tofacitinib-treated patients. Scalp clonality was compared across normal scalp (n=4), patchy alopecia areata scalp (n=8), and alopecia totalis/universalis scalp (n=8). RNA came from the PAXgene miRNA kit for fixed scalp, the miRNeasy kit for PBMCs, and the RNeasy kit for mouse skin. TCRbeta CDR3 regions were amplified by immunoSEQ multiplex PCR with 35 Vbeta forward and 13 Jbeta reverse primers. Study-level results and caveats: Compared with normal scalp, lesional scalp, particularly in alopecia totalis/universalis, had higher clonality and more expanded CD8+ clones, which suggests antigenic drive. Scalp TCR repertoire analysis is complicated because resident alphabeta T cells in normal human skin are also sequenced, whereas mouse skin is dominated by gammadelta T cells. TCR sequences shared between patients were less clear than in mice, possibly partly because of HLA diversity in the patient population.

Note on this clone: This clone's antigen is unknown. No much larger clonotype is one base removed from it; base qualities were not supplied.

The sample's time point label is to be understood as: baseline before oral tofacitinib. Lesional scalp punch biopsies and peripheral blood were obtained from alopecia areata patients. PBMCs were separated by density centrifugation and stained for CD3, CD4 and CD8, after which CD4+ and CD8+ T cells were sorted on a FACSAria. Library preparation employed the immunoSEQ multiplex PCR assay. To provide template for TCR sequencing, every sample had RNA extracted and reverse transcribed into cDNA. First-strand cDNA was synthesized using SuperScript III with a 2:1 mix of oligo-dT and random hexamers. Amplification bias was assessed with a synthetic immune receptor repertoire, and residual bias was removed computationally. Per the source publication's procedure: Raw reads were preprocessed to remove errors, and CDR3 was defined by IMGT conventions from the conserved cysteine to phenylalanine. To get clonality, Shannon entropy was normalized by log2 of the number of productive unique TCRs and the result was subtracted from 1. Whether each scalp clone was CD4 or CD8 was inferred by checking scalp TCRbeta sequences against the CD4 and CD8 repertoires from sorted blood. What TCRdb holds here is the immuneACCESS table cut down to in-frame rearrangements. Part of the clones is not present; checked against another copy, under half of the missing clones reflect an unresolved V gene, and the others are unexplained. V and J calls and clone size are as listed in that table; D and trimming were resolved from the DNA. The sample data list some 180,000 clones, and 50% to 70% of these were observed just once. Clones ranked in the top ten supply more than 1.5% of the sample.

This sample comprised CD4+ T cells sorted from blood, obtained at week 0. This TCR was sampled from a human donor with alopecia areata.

The nucleotide sequence reads as follows: TGTGCCAGCAGCCCGAGGACCGGAAACACTGAAGCTTTCTTT. The translation is CASSPRTGNTEAFF. The rearranged segments are TRBV7-2 and TRBJ1-1, with no reliable assignment of the D segment. From the cysteine up to the phenylalanine, the CDR3 has a length of 14 residues. The sequence is cut down to CDR3 DNA, 42 bases in frame from base 1. V and J lose 5 bases and 2 bases, and a span of 12 bases separates them. Sequences SGHTA (CDR1) and FQGNSA (CDR2) are obtained from the germline V gene.